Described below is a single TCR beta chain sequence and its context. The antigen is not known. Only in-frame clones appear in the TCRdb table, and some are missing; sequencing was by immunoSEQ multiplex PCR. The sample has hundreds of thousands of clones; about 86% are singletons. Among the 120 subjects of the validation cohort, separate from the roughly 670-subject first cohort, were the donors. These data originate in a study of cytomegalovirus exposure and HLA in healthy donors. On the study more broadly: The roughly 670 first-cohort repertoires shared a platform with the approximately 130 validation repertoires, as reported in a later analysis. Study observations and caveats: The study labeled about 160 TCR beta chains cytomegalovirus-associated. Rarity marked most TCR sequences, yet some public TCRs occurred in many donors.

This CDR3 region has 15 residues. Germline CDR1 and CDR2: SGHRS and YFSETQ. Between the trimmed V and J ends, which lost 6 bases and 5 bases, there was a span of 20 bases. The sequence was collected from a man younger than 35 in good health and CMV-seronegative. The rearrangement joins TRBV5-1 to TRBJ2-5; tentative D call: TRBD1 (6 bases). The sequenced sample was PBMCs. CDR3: CASTSRGQGSETQYF. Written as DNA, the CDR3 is TGCGCCAGCACCTCCAGGGGCCAGGGGAGCGAGACCCAGTACTTC.